The present entry profiles one T cell receptor (beta chain) with its context. Its antigen remains unidentified. A multiplex PCR was run with 60 Vbeta primers and 13 Jbeta primers. The data were produced by immunoSEQ multiplex PCR, yet TCRdb's version contains in-frame clones alone and is incomplete. The sample gives 180,000 or so clones, about 79% of which show up once; 0.75% to 0.8% is in the top ten. This record comes from a study of cytomegalovirus exposure and HLA in healthy donors. Study-wide results and caveats: The study reported that TCR beta sequences accurately predicted HLA-A and HLA-B alleles in most subjects.

CDR1 and CDR2 from the germline V gene are SGHTA and FQGTGA. V was pared by 5 bases and J by 2 bases, with 5 bases of the junction left unmatched. CDR3 length equals 16 residues. The chain couples TRBV7-3 to TRBJ2-5, with 13 nucleotides matching TRBD2. Material: PBMCs. This receptor was obtained from a female donor in good health and CMV-seronegative. CDR3 DNA: TGTGCCAGCAGCCGAGGACTAGCGGGAGCACAAGAGACCCAGTACTTC. Amino acids: CASSRGLAGAQETQYF.